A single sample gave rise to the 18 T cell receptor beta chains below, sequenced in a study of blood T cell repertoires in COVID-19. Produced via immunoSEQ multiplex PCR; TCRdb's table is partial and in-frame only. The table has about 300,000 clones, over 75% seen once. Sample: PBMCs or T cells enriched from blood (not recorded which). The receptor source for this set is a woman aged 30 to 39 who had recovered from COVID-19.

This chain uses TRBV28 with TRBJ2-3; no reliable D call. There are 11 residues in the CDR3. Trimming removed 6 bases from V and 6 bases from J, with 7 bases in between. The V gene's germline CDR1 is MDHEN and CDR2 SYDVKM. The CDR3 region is CASRLEDTQYF. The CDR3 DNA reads TGTGCCAGCAGATTGGAGGATACGCAGTATTTT.

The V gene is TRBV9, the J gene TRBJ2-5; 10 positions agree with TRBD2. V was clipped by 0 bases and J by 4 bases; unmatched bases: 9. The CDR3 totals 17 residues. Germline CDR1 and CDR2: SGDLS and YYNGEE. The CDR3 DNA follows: TGTGCCAGCAGCGTAGCCACCGGGACTAGCGCCGGAGAGACCCAGTACTTC. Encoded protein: CASSVATGTSAGETQYF.

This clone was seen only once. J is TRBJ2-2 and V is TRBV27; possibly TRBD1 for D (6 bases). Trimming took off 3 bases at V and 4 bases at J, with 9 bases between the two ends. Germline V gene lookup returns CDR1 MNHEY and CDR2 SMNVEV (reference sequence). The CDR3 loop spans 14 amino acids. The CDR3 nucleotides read TGTGCCAGCAGTTTGGGGACACTCACCGGGGAGCTGTTTTTT. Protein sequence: CASSLGTLTGELFF.

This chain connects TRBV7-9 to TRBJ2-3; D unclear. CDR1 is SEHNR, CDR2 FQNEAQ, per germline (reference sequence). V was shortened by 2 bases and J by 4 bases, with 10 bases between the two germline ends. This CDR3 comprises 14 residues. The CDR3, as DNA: TGTGCCAGCAGCTTACTCTTGACTCCAGATACGCAGTATTTT. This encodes CASSLLLTPDTQYF.

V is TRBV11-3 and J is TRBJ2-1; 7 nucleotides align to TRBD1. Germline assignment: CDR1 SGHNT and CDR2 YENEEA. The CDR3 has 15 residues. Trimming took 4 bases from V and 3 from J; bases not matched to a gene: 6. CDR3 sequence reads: CASSSGGRGYNEQFF. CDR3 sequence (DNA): TGTGCCAGCAGCTCAGGGGGTAGGGGCTACAATGAGCAGTTCTTC.

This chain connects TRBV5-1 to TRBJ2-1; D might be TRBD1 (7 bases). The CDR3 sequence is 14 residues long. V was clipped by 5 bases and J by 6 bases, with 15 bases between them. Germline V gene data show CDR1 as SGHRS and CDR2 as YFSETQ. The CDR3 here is CASRRPGGGNEQFF. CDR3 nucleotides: TGCGCCAGCAGGAGGCCAGGGGGAGGCAATGAGCAGTTCTTC.

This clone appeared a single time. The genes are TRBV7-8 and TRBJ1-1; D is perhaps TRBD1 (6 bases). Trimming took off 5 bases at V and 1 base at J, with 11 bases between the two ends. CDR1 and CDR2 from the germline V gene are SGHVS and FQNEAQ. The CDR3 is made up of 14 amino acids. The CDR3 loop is CASSRGQKNTEAFF. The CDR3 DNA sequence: TGTGCCAGCAGCCGAGGACAGAAGAACACTGAAGCTTTCTTT.

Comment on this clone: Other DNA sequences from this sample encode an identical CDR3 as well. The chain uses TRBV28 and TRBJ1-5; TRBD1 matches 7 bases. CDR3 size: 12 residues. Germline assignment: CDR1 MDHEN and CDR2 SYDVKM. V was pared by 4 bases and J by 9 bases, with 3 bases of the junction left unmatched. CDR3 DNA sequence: TGTGCCAGCAGTTCCCCAGGGGGGCCCCAGCATTTT. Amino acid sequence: CASSSPGGPQHF.

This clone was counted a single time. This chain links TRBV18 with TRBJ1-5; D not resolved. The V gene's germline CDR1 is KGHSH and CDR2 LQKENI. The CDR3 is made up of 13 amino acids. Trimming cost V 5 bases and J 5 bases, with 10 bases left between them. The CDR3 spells CASSAGRDQPQHF. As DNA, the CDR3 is TGTGCCAGCTCAGCGGGGAGGGATCAGCCCCAGCATTTT.

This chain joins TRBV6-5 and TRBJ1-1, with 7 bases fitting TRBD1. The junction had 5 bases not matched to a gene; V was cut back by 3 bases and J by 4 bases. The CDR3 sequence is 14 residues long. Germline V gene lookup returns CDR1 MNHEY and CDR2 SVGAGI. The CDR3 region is CASSYYGDSTEAFF. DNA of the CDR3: TGTGCCAGCAGTTATTACGGGGACAGCACTGAAGCTTTCTTT.

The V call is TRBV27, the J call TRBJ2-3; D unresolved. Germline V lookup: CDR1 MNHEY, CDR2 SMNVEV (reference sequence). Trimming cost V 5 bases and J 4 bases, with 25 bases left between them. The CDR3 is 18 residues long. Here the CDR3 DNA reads TGTGCCAGCAGTCCCGTGAGAGTGGGCGCAAGGAATGCAGATACGCAGTATTTT. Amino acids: CASSPVRVGARNADTQYF.

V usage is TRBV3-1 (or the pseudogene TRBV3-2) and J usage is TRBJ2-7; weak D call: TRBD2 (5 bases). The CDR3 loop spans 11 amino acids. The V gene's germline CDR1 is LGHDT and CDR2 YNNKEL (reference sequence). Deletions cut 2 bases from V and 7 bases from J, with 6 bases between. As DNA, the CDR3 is TGTGCCAGCAGCCAACCGGGGGAGCAGTACTTC. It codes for CASSQPGEQYF.

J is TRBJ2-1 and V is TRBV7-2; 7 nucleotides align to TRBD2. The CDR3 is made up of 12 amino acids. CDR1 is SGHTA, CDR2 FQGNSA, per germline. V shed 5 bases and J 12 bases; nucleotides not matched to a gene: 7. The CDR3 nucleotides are TGTGCCAGCAGCCTCTCCGGACTAGGGCAGTTCTTC. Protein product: CASSLSGLGQFF. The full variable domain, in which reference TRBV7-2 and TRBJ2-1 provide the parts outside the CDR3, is GAGVSQSPSNKVTEKGKDVELRCDPISGHTALYWYRQSLGQGLEFLIYFQGNSAPDKSGLPSDRFSAERTGGSVSTLTIQRTQQEDSAVYLCASSLSGLGQFFGPGTRLTVL.

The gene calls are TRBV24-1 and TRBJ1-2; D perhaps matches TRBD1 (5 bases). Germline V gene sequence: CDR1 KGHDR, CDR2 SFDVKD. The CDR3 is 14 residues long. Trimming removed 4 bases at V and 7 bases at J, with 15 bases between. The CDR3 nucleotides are TGTGCCACCAGTGACCCCGTGGGGCAGATTGGCTACACCTTC. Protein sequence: CATSDPVGQIGYTF.

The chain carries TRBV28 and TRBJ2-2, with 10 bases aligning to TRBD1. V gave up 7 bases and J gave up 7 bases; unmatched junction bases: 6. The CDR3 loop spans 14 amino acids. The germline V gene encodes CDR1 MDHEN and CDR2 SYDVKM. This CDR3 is CASTLTGGDGELFF. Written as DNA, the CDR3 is TGTGCCAGCACCCTGACAGGGGGCGACGGGGAGCTGTTTTTT.

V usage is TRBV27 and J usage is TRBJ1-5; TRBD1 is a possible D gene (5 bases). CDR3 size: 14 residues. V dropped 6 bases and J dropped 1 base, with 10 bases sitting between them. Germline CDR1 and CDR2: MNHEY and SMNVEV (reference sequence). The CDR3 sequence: CASRGAASNQPQHF. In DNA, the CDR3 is TGTGCCAGCAGAGGGGCGGCGAGCAATCAGCCCCAGCATTTT.

In nucleotides, the CDR3 is TGTGCCAGCAGCTGGTTCCCGGGGGATGAAGCTTTCTTT. This encodes CASSWFPGDEAFF. The V gene is TRBV11-3, the J gene TRBJ1-1; D is perhaps TRBD1 (5 bases). Germline-derived CDR1 and CDR2 are SGHNT and YENEEA. The CDR3 length is 13 residues. V was trimmed by 4 bases and J by 7 bases, leaving 13 bases between them.

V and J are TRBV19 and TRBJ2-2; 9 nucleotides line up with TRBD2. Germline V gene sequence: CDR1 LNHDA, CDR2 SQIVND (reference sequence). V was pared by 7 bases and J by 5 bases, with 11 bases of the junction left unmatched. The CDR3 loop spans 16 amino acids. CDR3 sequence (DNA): TGTGCCAGTAAAAAAGGGGCTAGCGGGATTACCGGGGAGCTGTTTTTT. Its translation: CASKKGASGITGELFF.